One TCR beta chain is described in this entry. Antigen: not known. Cells designated naive CD8 were CD45RO-negative and were positively selected for CCR7, with terminally differentiated effector memory CD45RA+ cells excluded. The assay was immunoSEQ multiplex PCR, and TCRdb's table has in-frame clones only and misses some. The top ten hold about 0.25% of the sample, which has 760,000 or so clones, about 97% seen once. The record originates from a study of shared clonotypes between healthy human individuals. Study results and caveats: Incompleteness in sorted-subset sequencing, despite large depth, was shown by rarefaction. For naive CD4 cells, 4% to 5% of clonotypes were shared across a handful of donors.

CDR3 length equals 12 residues. The V end was cut by 6 bases, the J end by 12 bases, with 15 bases between. In germline, CDR1 is MNHNS, CDR2 SASEGT. Sequencing was performed on naive CD8+ T cells sorted from blood. This receptor was taken from a man aged 30 to 39 in good health. The chain combines TRBV6-1 with TRBJ2-4; maybe TRBD2 (5 bases). CDR3 loop: CASSGSVAGQYF. The CDR3 DNA reads TGTGCCAGCAGCGGGTCCGTTGCGGGTCAGTACTTC.